The 2 T cell receptor beta chains reported below all come from one sample, sequenced in a study of control samples from healthy donors and cancer patients. Sequenced by immunoSEQ multiplex PCR; TCRdb stores in-frame clones only, minus some. The table records 85,000 to 100,000 clones, 93% of them present only once. Sequenced material: blood. Receptors were obtained from a man between 18 and 29 years old in good health.

This rearrangement joins TRBV5-4 to TRBJ1-6, with a weak D call TRBD1 (6 bases). This CDR3 spans 14 amino acids. Germline lookup yields CDR1 SGHNT and CDR2 YYREEE (reference sequence). V shed 3 bases and J shed 8 bases, with 12 bases lying between them. The CDR3 loop reads CASSSQGFDSPLHF. In nucleotides, the CDR3 is TGTGCCAGCAGCTCTCAGGGGTTTGATTCACCCCTCCACTTT.

The chain's CDR3 is CASSPNTGSGNTIYF. DNA for the CDR3: TGCGCCAGCAGTCCTAACACAGGCTCTGGAAACACCATATATTTT. The genes are TRBV5-1 and TRBJ1-3; possibly TRBD1 for D (5 bases). Trimming shortened V by 5 bases and J by 0 bases, and 12 bases separated the two germline ends. Looked up from germline, CDR1 is SGHRS and CDR2 is YFSETQ. The CDR3 spans 15 residues.